This passage covers 12 T cell receptor beta chains from one sample sequenced in a study of blood T cells in healthy people across ages. Using a J-beta primer mix together with a sample-barcoded 5' primer, a second PCR was run for roughly 7 to 11 cycles. TCRdb fed the 5' RACE reads into MiXCR, producing one record per CDR3 protein. Among 730,000 or so distinct CDR3 sequences, around 38% were seen once, and the ten largest hold 30%. Sequencing was performed on blood. These receptor sequences come from a man older than 75 in good health.

DNA of the CDR3: TGCAGCGTTGAGGTACCAACTACTAACTATGGCTACACCTTC. This sequence encodes CSVEVPTTNYGYTF. The rearrangement uses TRBV29-1 and TRBJ1-2, with D hard to call. V was cut by 3 bases and J by 0 bases, with 11 bases left in between. The CDR3 spans 14 residues. The germline CDR1 and CDR2 sequences are SQVTM and ANQGSEA.

This clonotype was seen many times. This chain connects TRBV20-1 to TRBJ1-2; D remains ambiguous. This CDR3 spans 14 amino acids. Germline V gene data show CDR1 as DFQATT and CDR2 as SNEGSKA (reference sequence). V gave up 0 bases and J gave up 5 bases, with 13 bases separating them. CDR3 region: CSARDAVLGYGYTF. The CDR3 coding sequence is TGCAGTGCTAGAGATGCCGTCTTAGGATATGGCTACACCTTC.

The chain recombines TRBV28 with TRBJ2-7; TRBD2 might be the D (5 bases). Germline CDR1 and CDR2: MDHEN and SYDVKM. The CDR3 sequence is 14 residues long. V dropped 5 bases and J dropped 6 bases, with 17 bases sitting between them. The CDR3 region is CASSPPGQEGEQYF. The CDR3 nucleotides read TGTGCCAGCAGTCCACCAGGCCAAGAGGGCGAGCAGTACTTC. Drawing the rest from reference TRBV28 and TRBJ2-7, the complete variable domain is DVKVTQSSRYLVKRTGEKVFLECVQDMDHENMFWYRQDPGLGLRLIYFSYDVKMKEKGDIPEGYSVSREKKERFSLILESASTNQTSMYLCASSPPGQEGEQYFGPGTRLTVT.

This clonotype was detected a few times. The chain is built from TRBV7-2 and TRBJ2-7; 9 bases align to TRBD1. The germline CDR1 and CDR2 sequences are SGHTA and FQGNSA. The CDR3 is 15 amino acids. V was pared by 5 bases and J by 6 bases, with 11 bases of the junction left unmatched. CDR3 loop: CASSGPRGQGAEQYF. CDR3 nucleotide sequence: TGTGCCAGCAGCGGTCCTCGGGGACAGGGAGCCGAGCAGTACTTC.

This chain connects TRBV6-5 to TRBJ2-4, with 12 nucleotides matching TRBD2. The J call may be wrong; the DNA end is better matched by TRBJ2-7. Germline V CDR1 and CDR2: MNHEY, SVGAGI. CDR3 length equals 14 residues. CDR3 sequence: CASRRTSGAYEQYF. The DNA of the CDR3 is TGTGCCAGCAGACGGACTAGCGGGGCTTACGAGCAGTACTTC.

The rearrangement joins TRBV12-3 or TRBV12-4 to TRBJ2-4; no reliable D call. Trimming shortened V by 5 bases and J by 6 bases, and 14 bases separated the two germline ends. The CDR3 covers 14 residues. CDR3 nucleotide sequence: TGTGCCAGCAGTCCCCGGACCCTGGGAAACATTCAGTACTTC. This gives the protein CASSPRTLGNIQYF.

V gene TRBV9 combines with J gene TRBJ2-2; D gene uncertain. CDR1 SGDLS and CDR2 YYNGEE come from the germline V gene. There are 12 residues in the CDR3. V lost 2 bases, J lost 6 bases, and 5 bases lay in between. CDR3 nucleotide sequence: TGTGCCAGCAGCGTTAGTTCCGGGGAGCTGTTTTTT. It specifies CASSVSSGELFF. The full variable domain, rest sourced from reference TRBV9 and TRBJ2-2, is DSGVTQTPKHLITATGQRVTLRCSPRSGDLSVYWYQQSLDQGLQFLIQYYNGEERAKGNILERFSAQQFPDLHSELNLSSLELGDSALYFCASSVSSGELFFGEGSRLTVL.

This clonotype was counted between two and nine times. The chain employs TRBV5-1 and TRBJ2-3, with 9 bases identical to TRBD2. This CDR3 contains 16 residues. Trimming at V came to 3 bases and at J to 1 base, leaving 6 bases not matched to a gene. CDR1 SGHRS and CDR2 YFSETQ come from the germline V gene. The CDR3 bases are TGCGCCAGCAGCTCTCTAGCGGGGAGGGGCACAGATACGCAGTATTTT. It encodes CASSSLAGRGTDTQYF.

The chain carries TRBV15 and TRBJ2-5; D is perhaps TRBD1 (6 bases). Deletions cut 0 bases from V and 2 bases from J, with 13 bases between. The CDR3 covers 16 residues. The V gene's germline CDR1 is LNHNV and CDR2 YYDKDF (reference sequence). Written as DNA, the CDR3 is TGTGCCACCAGCAGAGATGTAGGACAGTTACAAGAGACCCAGTACTTC. Its protein is CATSRDVGQLQETQYF.

V gene TRBV18 combines with J gene TRBJ1-2; D gene ambiguous. The CDR3 spans 14 residues. Trimming left V 3 bases short and J 5 bases short, with 13 bases between. CDR1 and CDR2 from the germline V gene are KGHSH and LQKENI. The CDR3 is CASSPVETSYGYTF. For the CDR3, the DNA is TGTGCCAGCTCACCGGTGGAGACCTCATATGGCTACACCTTC.

For this clonotype: The CDR3 does not close with the conserved phenylalanine or tryptophan, likely indicating a read error. No DNA is shown, since the ends of the CDR3 on it are uncertain; the CDR3 is the one TCRdb lists. The chain couples TRBV9 to TRBJ2-3; TRBD1, the table's D call, was not compared with the DNA. The CDR3 spans 21 residues, counting both ends. Germline-derived CDR1 and CDR2 are SGDLS and YYNGEE. The CDR3 loop reads CASSVARQGGGEQYFGPGTHS.

The V and J genes are TRBV7-2 and TRBJ2-1, with D perhaps matching TRBD2 (5 bases). Trimming pared 1 base from V and 9 bases from J, leaving 13 bases between. Per germline, CDR1 SGHTA and CDR2 FQGNSA. The CDR3 covers 14 residues. CDR3 sequence (DNA): TGTGCCAGCAGCTTAGGCATGTTGGGGAGTGAGCAGTTCTTC. Residues: CASSLGMLGSEQFF. Variable domain in full (rest from reference TRBV7-2 and TRBJ2-1): GAGVSQSPSNKVTEKGKDVELRCDPISGHTALYWYRQSLGQGLEFLIYFQGNSAPDKSGLPSDRFSAERTGGSVSTLTIQRTQQEDSAVYLCASSLGMLGSEQFFGPGTRLTVL.